The following is a TCR beta chain sequence with its context. Its antigen remains unidentified. Germline V gene lookup returns CDR1 MNHEY and CDR2 SVGEGT. Trimming removed 5 bases from V and 1 base from J, with 11 bases in between. The CDR3 extends over 14 amino acids. The data were obtained in a study of human T cells and chemical hapten exposure. About the study: Diphenylcyclopropenone was applied weekly to patients' scalps across the roughly 25-week study.

Within the library, unique molecular identifiers were attached to each individual cDNA molecule. Each CDR3 protein is one row after TCRdb ran MiXCR on the RACE reads. Of fewer than 80,000 distinct CDR3 sequences in the sample, roughly 11% were seen once. Time point indicated: patch test 3, about 24 weeks after DPC sensitization. Treatment meaning: therapeutic diphenylcyclopropenone sensitization with weekly scalp DPC. Regarding the study as a whole: In comparison with controls, expanded TCRs gave rise to a significantly larger number of large CDR3 similarity clusters. Sensitizing with DPC caused no change in TCRs above 1 in 1000 frequency.

Material: whole blood, obtained in connection with sensitization to the hapten diphenylcyclopropenone (DPC). This clonotype originated in a woman aged 30 to 39 with alopecia areata. Some clones in this sample may be carry-over from other donors' samples. V gene TRBV6-2 or TRBV6-3 combines with J gene TRBJ1-1; D is uncertain. The DNA of the CDR3 is TGTGCCAGCAGTCAGAGCCCAGGGAACACTGAAGCTTTCTTT. Translated: CASSQSPGNTEAFF.